This T cell receptor (beta chain) was profiled in a study of cytomegalovirus exposure and HLA in healthy donors. This table comes from immunoSEQ multiplex PCR, and its TCRdb copy is limited to in-frame clones, with some not included. This table has fewer than 400,000 clones, approximately 90% appearing once. On this clone itself: Its antigen is not identified.

Study-level results: The authors confirmed in vitro that three CMV-associated chains were specific for CMV antigens. The authors enumerated 150 to 200 TCR beta chains as linked to cytomegalovirus.

With 4 bases clipped from V and 5 bases from J, the junction kept 17 bases outside the gene matches. The length of the CDR3 is 18 residues. Germline V gene lookup returns CDR1 SGHVT and CDR2 SQSDAQ. The source is a woman aged 18 to 35 in good health and CMV-seronegative. Material: PBMCs. This rearrangement joins TRBV7-4 to TRBJ2-5; 9 positions agree with TRBD2. The CDR3 reads CASSSYTGSSGSDETQYF. The DNA for the CDR3 is TGTGCCAGCAGCTCCTATACAGGGAGTAGCGGGAGTGATGAGACCCAGTACTTC.